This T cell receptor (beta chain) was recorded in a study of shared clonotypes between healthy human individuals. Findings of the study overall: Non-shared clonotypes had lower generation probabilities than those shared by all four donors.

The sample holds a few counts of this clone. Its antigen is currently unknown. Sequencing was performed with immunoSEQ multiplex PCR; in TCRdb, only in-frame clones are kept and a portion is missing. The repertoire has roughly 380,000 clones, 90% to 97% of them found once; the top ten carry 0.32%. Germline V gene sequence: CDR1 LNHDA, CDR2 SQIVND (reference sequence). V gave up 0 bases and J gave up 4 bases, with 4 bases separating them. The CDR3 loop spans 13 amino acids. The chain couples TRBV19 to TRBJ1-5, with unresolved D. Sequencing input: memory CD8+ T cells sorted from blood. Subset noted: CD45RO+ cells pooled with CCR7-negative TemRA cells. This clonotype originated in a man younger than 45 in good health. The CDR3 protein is CASSIEPNQPQHF. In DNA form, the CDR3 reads TGTGCCAGTAGTATAGAGCCGAATCAGCCCCAGCATTTT.